These T cell receptor beta chains were read from a single sample in a study of cytomegalovirus exposure and HLA in healthy donors. Clones were sequenced by immunoSEQ multiplex PCR, and TCRdb holds only the in-frame ones, with some missing. The sample yields about 150,000 clones, 65% to 90% seen once. Sequences were obtained from PBMCs. These TCRs come from a male donor in good health and CMV-seronegative. Both conserved end residues are part of each CDR3. D genes are given only for firm matches. Only part of the rows carry a size: once, few, many, or a class if the clone is expanded.

cdr3_aa	cdr3_nt	clone_size	cdr3_length	j_call	v_call	d_call
CASSSLMTSGYTDTQYF	TGTGCCAGCAGCTCCTTGATGACTAGCGGTTACACAGATACGCAGTATTTT	-	17	TRBJ2-3	TRBV11-1	TRBD2
CASSQAAGWGYNEQFF	TGTGCCAGCAGCCAGGCGGCGGGTTGGGGCTACAATGAGCAGTTCTTC	few	16	TRBJ2-1	TRBV14	-
CASSPNRGRDTQYF	TGTGCCAGCTCACCTAACAGGGGGCGAGATACGCAGTATTTT	-	14	TRBJ2-3	TRBV18	TRBD1
CASRVRSMNTEAFF	TGTGCCAGCCGTGTGCGGTCGATGAACACTGAAGCTTTCTTT	-	14	TRBJ1-1	TRBV5-6	-
CASSLQGSGNEKLFF	TGCGCCAGCAGCTTACAGGGGTCTGGTAATGAAAAACTGTTTTTT	-	15	TRBJ1-4	TRBV5-1	TRBD1
CASSLEGNTEAFF	TGTGCCAGCAGCCTCGAGGGGAACACTGAAGCTTTCTTT	-	13	TRBJ1-1	TRBV6-6	-
CASSQEGRGQETQYF	TGCGCCAGCAGCCAAGAGGGCAGGGGGCAAGAGACCCAGTACTTC	-	15	TRBJ2-5	TRBV4-3	TRBD1
CATSPNRGGNQPQHF	TGTGCCACCAGCCCAAACAGGGGCGGCAATCAGCCCCAGCATTTT	-	15	TRBJ1-5	TRBV15	TRBD1
CASSPGGTNTGELFF	TGCGCCAGCAGCCCGGGGGGAACGAACACCGGGGAGCTGTTTTTT	once	15	TRBJ2-2	TRBV5-1	TRBD2
CASSRQGSETQYF	TGTGCCAGCAGTAGACAGGGCAGTGAGACCCAGTACTTC	-	13	TRBJ2-5	TRBV7-9	TRBD1
CASSEGGLGSGNTIYF	TGTGCCAGCAGTGAGGGAGGCCTTGGGTCTGGAAACACCATATATTTT	-	16	TRBJ1-3	TRBV6-1	-
CASSLDPSTYEQYF	TGCGCCAGCAGCTTGGATCCCAGTACCTACGAGCAGTACTTC	once	14	TRBJ2-7	TRBV5-1	-
CASSQVFAASYGYTF	TGCGCCAGCAGCCAAGTGTTCGCGGCGAGCTATGGCTACACCTTC	few	15	TRBJ1-2	TRBV4-3	-
CASSPGGNQETQYF	TGTGCCAGCAGCCCAGGGGGGAACCAAGAGACCCAGTACTTC	-	14	TRBJ2-5	TRBV7-9	-
CASHGQGAGDTQYF	TGTGCCAGTCACGGACAGGGGGCCGGAGATACGCAGTATTTT	-	14	TRBJ2-3	TRBV9	TRBD1
CASSRGGLQPQHF	TGTGCCAGCAGTCGTGGAGGGCTTCAGCCCCAGCATTTT	-	13	TRBJ1-5	TRBV6-5	-
CASSRKILAGHKETQYF	TGTGCCAGCAGCCGAAAGATCCTAGCGGGCCATAAAGAGACCCAGTACTTC	-	17	TRBJ2-5	TRBV11-2	TRBD2
CASSIFPRITGELFF	TGTGCCAGTAGTATATTCCCCAGGATCACCGGGGAGCTGTTTTTT	-	15	TRBJ2-2	TRBV19	-
CASSLGGHTDTQYF	TGTGCCAGCAGCTTAGGGGGGCACACAGATACGCAGTATTTT	-	14	TRBJ2-3	TRBV11-2	-
CASSRQVNQPQHF	TGTGCCAGCAGTAGACAGGTCAATCAGCCCCAGCATTTT	once	13	TRBJ1-5	TRBV2	-
CASSPGTGYQPQHF	TGTGCCAGTAGCCCTGGGACAGGCTATCAGCCCCAGCATTTT	few	14	TRBJ1-5	TRBV19	TRBD1
CASSLGSGITEAFF	TGTGCCAGCAGTTTAGGTTCGGGTATAACTGAAGCTTTCTTT	-	14	TRBJ1-1	TRBV27	-
CASSPLGSRGEQFF	TGCGCCAGCAGCCCCTTGGGGTCCAGGGGTGAGCAGTTCTTC	-	14	TRBJ2-1	TRBV4-1	-
CASSQPGLAAYNEQFF	TGTGCCAGCAGCCAACCGGGACTAGCGGCTTACAATGAGCAGTTCTTC	once	16	TRBJ2-1	TRBV5-8	TRBD2
CASSIPGSGANVLTF	TGTGCCAGTAGTATTCCGGGGTCTGGGGCCAACGTCCTGACTTTC	once	15	TRBJ2-6	TRBV19	-
CASSLAGGPQNEQFF	TGTGCCAGCAGTTTAGCGGGGGGGCCACAAAATGAGCAGTTCTTC	once	15	TRBJ2-1	TRBV6-1	TRBD2
CASSTRGSGGTRQDTQYF	TGCGCCAGCAGCACGAGGGGTAGTGGGGGCACTCGTCAAGATACGCAGTATTTT	-	18	TRBJ2-3	TRBV5-1	-
CASSPPPKWGDEQFF	TGTGCCAGCTCACCACCTCCCAAGTGGGGCGATGAGCAGTTCTTC	-	15	TRBJ2-1	TRBV18	-
CASSQGGRGRSGANVLTF	TGCGCCAGCAGCCAAGGGGGCCGTGGAAGATCTGGGGCCAACGTCCTGACTTTC	few	18	TRBJ2-6	TRBV4-1	-
CASSERRGLDEQYF	TGTGCCAGCAGCGAACGCAGGGGGCTCGACGAGCAGTACTTC	-	14	TRBJ2-7	TRBV14	TRBD1
CASSALSGENYNEQFF	TGTGCCAGCAGCGCCCTCTCGGGGGAGAATTACAATGAGCAGTTCTTC	-	16	TRBJ2-1	TRBV2	-
CASSFPRGGSSYNEQFF	TGTGCCAGCAGCTTCCCACGGGGAGGAAGCTCCTACAATGAGCAGTTCTTC	-	17	TRBJ2-1	TRBV7-9	-
CAIRRTGMTDEQYF	TGTGCCATCAGACGGACAGGGATGACCGACGAGCAGTACTTC	-	14	TRBJ2-7	TRBV10-3	TRBD1
CASSPRDPKTGELFF	TGTGCCAGCTCACCTCGGGATCCAAAAACCGGGGAGCTGTTTTTT	-	15	TRBJ2-2	TRBV18	-
CASSLETGGAVDTQYF	TGCGCCAGCAGCTTGGAGACAGGAGGCGCGGTGGATACGCAGTATTTT	-	16	TRBJ2-3	TRBV5-1	-
CASSSPPGGYDTEAFF	TGTGCCAGCAGCTCCCCCCCCGGGGGGTACGACACTGAAGCTTTCTTT	-	16	TRBJ1-1	TRBV7-9	-
CASSQDKRGDNEQFF	TGTGCCAGCAGCCAAGATAAGCGGGGGGACAATGAGCAGTTCTTC	few	15	TRBJ2-1	TRBV4-2	TRBD2
CASSEGRGWEKLFF	TGTGCCAGCAGTGAAGGAAGGGGATGGGAAAAACTGTTTTTT	-	14	TRBJ1-4	TRBV6-1	-
CASSPPEGHSYEQYF	TGTGCCAGCTCACCACCCGAGGGCCACTCCTACGAGCAGTACTTC	-	15	TRBJ2-7	TRBV18	-
CASSLGGSGAYTGELFF	TGTGCCAGCAGCTTAGGAGGTAGCGGGGCCTACACCGGGGAGCTGTTTTTT	-	17	TRBJ2-2	TRBV7-2	TRBD2
CSATGTGAADEQFF	TGCAGCGCAACCGGGACAGGGGCTGCCGATGAGCAGTTCTTC	-	14	TRBJ2-1	TRBV29-1	TRBD1
CASSFMASSYEQYF	TGTGCCAGCAGCTTTATGGCCAGCTCCTACGAGCAGTACTTC	-	14	TRBJ2-7	TRBV7-9	-
CASSRGGNGDTQYF	TGTGCCAGCTCACGAGGGGGAAATGGGGATACGCAGTATTTT	-	14	TRBJ2-3	TRBV18	-
CASSSLGANTGELFF	TGTGCCAGCAGCTCCCTAGGGGCGAACACCGGGGAGCTGTTTTTT	once	15	TRBJ2-2	TRBV7-9	-
CAWSGNSINYGYTF	TGTGCCTGGAGTGGAAATAGTATTAACTATGGCTACACCTTC	-	14	TRBJ1-2	TRBV30	-
CASSQGDGSPLHF	TGTGCCTCATCACAGGGAGACGGCTCACCCCTCCACTTT	-	13	TRBJ1-6	TRBV30	-
CAWGAGTAEAFF	TGTGCCTGGGGAGCCGGGACAGCGGAAGCTTTCTTT	-	12	TRBJ1-1	TRBV30	TRBD1
CASSFSADTEAFF	TGTGCCAGCAGCTTTAGCGCGGACACTGAAGCTTTCTTT	-	13	TRBJ1-1	TRBV11-2	-
CATSRAGGLNTEAFF	TGTGCCACCAGCAGGGCTGGGGGCCTGAACACTGAAGCTTTCTTT	-	15	TRBJ1-1	TRBV15	-